This T cell receptor beta chain derives from a study of shared clonotypes between healthy human individuals. Produced via immunoSEQ multiplex PCR; TCRdb's table is partial and in-frame only. The sample has fewer than 600,000 clones, roughly 77% seen once. This clone showed up many times. The ends were cut back, 1 base at V and 0 bases at J, with 13 bases in the middle. The CDR3 loop spans 16 amino acids. Germline loops: CDR1 WNHNN, CDR2 SYGVQD (reference sequence). The J gene is TRBJ2-7, the V gene TRBV10-1; D might be TRBD1 (5 bases). The receptor was derived from a woman aged 40 to 50 in good health. Some clones in this sample may be carry-over from other donors' samples. The sample taken for sequencing was PBMCs. The CDR3 coding sequence is TGCGCCAGCAGTGAGTATCCGGACACGAACTCCTACGAGCAGTACTTC. It specifies CASSEYPDTNSYEQYF.